These 22 T cell receptor beta chains share one sample of origin, sequenced in a study of monozygotic twins with inflammatory bowel disease. Reprocessing the 5' RACE reads, TCRdb reports a single entry for every CDR3 protein and omits DNA. This listing includes around 450,000 distinct CDR3 sequences. Sequencing was performed on blood. The origin of the receptors is a human donor with ulcerative colitis or Crohn's disease, or a healthy co-twin of an affected twin (not recorded which).

V is TRBV19 and J is TRBJ2-5. Germline V gene data show CDR1 as LNHDA and CDR2 as SQIVND (reference sequence). This CDR3 is 14 amino acids long. This chain's CDR3 is CASSRTDLQETQYF. The variable domain in full, completed from reference TRBV19 and TRBJ2-5, reads DGGITQSPKYLFRKEGQNVTLSCEQNLNHDAMYWYRQDPGQGLRLIYYSQIVNDFQKGDIAEGYSVSREKKESFPLTVTSAQKNPTAFYLCASSRTDLQETQYFGPGTRLLVL.

V is TRBV15 and J is TRBJ2-5; TCRdb picks TRBD2, but there is no DNA to check that call. The CDR3 runs 13 residues. Germline lookup yields CDR1 LNHNV and CDR2 YYDKDF (reference sequence). The CDR3 reads CATKAGGQETQYF. Looking up the rest from reference TRBV15 and TRBJ2-5 gives the full variable domain: DAMVIQNPRYQVTQFGKPVTLSCSQTLNHNVMYWYQQKSSQAPKLLFHYYDKDFNNEADTPDNFQSRRPNTSFCFLDIRSPGLGDTAMYLCATKAGGQETQYFGPGTRLLVL.

V gene TRBV5-6 combines with J gene TRBJ2-3. Germline V gene data show CDR1 as SGHDT and CDR2 as YYEEEE. This CDR3 contains 14 residues. The CDR3 spells CASLLGSVADTQYF.

The gene calls are TRBV15 and TRBJ2-7; the D call of TRBD1 rests on TCRdb alone, since no DNA is present to check it. There are 14 residues in the CDR3. Germline V lookup: CDR1 LNHNV, CDR2 YYDKDF (reference sequence). CDR3 in amino acids: CATESPRGLREQYF. Full variable domain (outside the CDR3, taken from reference TRBV15 and TRBJ2-7): DAMVIQNPRYQVTQFGKPVTLSCSQTLNHNVMYWYQQKSSQAPKLLFHYYDKDFNNEADTPDNFQSRRPNTSFCFLDIRSPGLGDTAMYLCATESPRGLREQYFGPGTRLTVT.

The genes are TRBV29-1 and TRBJ1-5; TCRdb returns TRBD1, unconfirmable since there is no DNA. Germline CDR1 SQVTM, CDR2 ANQGSEA. The CDR3 is 14 residues long. The CDR3 is CSVCETGQGQPQHF.

J is TRBJ2-6 and V is TRBV12-3 or TRBV12-4. The CDR3 loop spans 16 amino acids. This CDR3 reads CASSLRGVSGANVLTF.

The rearrangement uses TRBV20-1 and TRBJ2-5; there is no DNA to check the TCRdb D call of TRBD1. Germline CDR1 reads DFQATT; CDR2 reads SNEGSKA (reference sequence). The CDR3 spans 15 residues. Here the CDR3 reads CSAWGEDRGQETQYF.

The V call is TRBV5-4, the J call TRBJ2-3; TCRdb proposes TRBD2, but this gene call is untestable without DNA. The CDR3 loop spans 20 amino acids. The germline V gene encodes CDR1 SGHNT and CDR2 YYREEE (reference sequence). The CDR3 loop reads CASSLAPTSGANFYTDTQYF.

This chain's CDR3 is CASSQEGLGSYEQYF. The V gene is TRBV3-1, the J gene TRBJ2-7; the D gene TCRdb calls, TRBD1, cannot be checked with no DNA. In germline, CDR1 is LGHDT, CDR2 YNNKEL (reference sequence). The CDR3 loop spans 15 amino acids.

The gene calls are TRBV9 and TRBJ2-3; TCRdb calls TRBD2, which cannot be checked without DNA. Germline V gene lookup returns CDR1 SGDLS and CDR2 YYNGEE. The CDR3 is 17 residues long. The CDR3 sequence is CASSPIEISGRLDTQYF. Full variable domain (rest looked up from reference TRBV9 and TRBJ2-3): DSGVTQTPKHLITATGQRVTLRCSPRSGDLSVYWYQQSLDQGLQFLIQYYNGEERAKGNILERFSAQQFPDLHSELNLSSLELGDSALYFCASSPIEISGRLDTQYFGPGTRLTVL.

This chain links TRBV7-3 with TRBJ2-1; TCRdb names TRBD2, which stays unverified in the absence of DNA. CDR3 length: 17 amino acids. Germline V gives CDR1 SGHTA, CDR2 FQGTGA. CDR3 loop: CASSLTRASPTHNEQFF.

The genes are TRBV11-2 and TRBJ2-7; TCRdb designates TRBD1, a call that cannot be tested without DNA. CDR1 is SGHAT and CDR2 is FQNNGV in the germline V gene. The CDR3 loop spans 18 amino acids. The CDR3 loop is CASSLSGLPIGTSNEQYF. Full variable domain (missing parts from reference TRBV11-2 and TRBJ2-7): EAGVAQSPRYKIIEKRQSVAFWCNPISGHATLYWYQQILGQGPKLLIQFQNNGVVDDSQLPKDRFSAERLKGVDSTLKIQPAKLEDSAVYLCASSLSGLPIGTSNEQYFGPGTRLTVT.

The chain carries TRBV6-1 and TRBJ2-5; TCRdb proposes TRBD1, but this gene call is untestable without DNA. Germline assignment: CDR1 MNHNS and CDR2 SASEGT. The CDR3 extends over 16 amino acids. The CDR3 reads CASSAHLGQGKETQYF.

The rearrangement links TRBV2 to TRBJ2-7. The CDR3 covers 12 residues. Germline values: CDR1 SNHLY, CDR2 FYNNEI. The CDR3 protein is CASSWERHEQYF. Variable domain in full (rest from reference TRBV2 and TRBJ2-7): EPEVTQTPSHQVTQMGQEVILRCVPISNHLYFYWYRQILGQKVEFLVSFYNNEISEKSEIFDDQFSVERPDGSNFTLKIRSTKLEDSAMYFCASSWERHEQYFGPGTRLTVT.

The chain combines TRBV7-3 with TRBJ2-5; TCRdb's D gene call, TRBD1, goes unchecked for lack of DNA. The CDR3 runs to 15 residues. Germline values: CDR1 SGHTA, CDR2 FQGTGA. The CDR3 loop is CASSLSGAMGETQYF.

V usage is TRBV3-1 and J usage is TRBJ2-3; lacking DNA, the TRBD1 call made by TCRdb goes unchecked. There are 15 residues in the CDR3. The V gene's germline CDR1 is LGHDT and CDR2 YNNKEL (reference sequence). CDR3 region: CASSQTGMSTDTQYF.

J is TRBJ2-3 and V is TRBV27; TCRdb indicates TRBD1, and absent DNA this call remains unverified. The CDR3 covers 14 residues. Germline CDR1 is MNHEY and CDR2 is SMNVEV (reference sequence). This CDR3 reads CASRMGQGANTQYF.

The chain uses TRBV7-3 and TRBJ2-1. The CDR3 runs to 15 residues. The germline V gene has CDR1 SGHTA and CDR2 FQGTGA. The CDR3 protein is CASSFSRGAYNEQFF.

The chain joins TRBV27 to TRBJ1-1; the D call from TCRdb, TRBD1, cannot be confirmed without DNA. Germline lookup yields CDR1 MNHEY and CDR2 SMNVEV (reference sequence). The CDR3 is made up of 15 amino acids. The CDR3 loop reads CASSLLGVRLTEAFF.

The chain combines TRBV6-5 with TRBJ1-6. Germline CDR1 and CDR2: MNHEY and SVGAGI. This CDR3 contains 16 residues. Here the CDR3 reads CASSSPSTAHNSPLHF.

This chain joins TRBV14 and TRBJ2-2; without DNA, the TCRdb call of TRBD2 cannot be checked. The germline gives CDR1 SGHDN, CDR2 FVKESK. The CDR3 runs to 16 residues. CDR3 loop: CASSQRGPAGTGELFF.

The chain couples TRBV11-2 to TRBJ1-3; checking the TCRdb D call of TRBD1 is not possible without DNA. This CDR3 has 17 amino acids. The germline V gene encodes CDR1 SGHAT and CDR2 FQNNGV. CDR3 residues: CASSLPGTRSRGNTIYF.